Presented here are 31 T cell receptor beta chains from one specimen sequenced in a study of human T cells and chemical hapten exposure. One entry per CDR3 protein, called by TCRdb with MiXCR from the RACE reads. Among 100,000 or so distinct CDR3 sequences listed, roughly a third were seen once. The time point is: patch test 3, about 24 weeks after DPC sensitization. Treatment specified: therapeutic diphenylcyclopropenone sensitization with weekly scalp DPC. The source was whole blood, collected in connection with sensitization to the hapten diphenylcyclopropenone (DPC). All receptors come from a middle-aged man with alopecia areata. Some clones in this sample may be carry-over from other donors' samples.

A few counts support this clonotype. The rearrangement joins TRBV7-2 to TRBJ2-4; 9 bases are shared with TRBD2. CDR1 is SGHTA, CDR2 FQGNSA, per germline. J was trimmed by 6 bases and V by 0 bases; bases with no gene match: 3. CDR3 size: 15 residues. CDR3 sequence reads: CASSLALAGTNIQYF. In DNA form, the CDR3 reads TGTGCCAGCAGCTTAGCGCTAGCGGGAACAAACATTCAGTACTTC.

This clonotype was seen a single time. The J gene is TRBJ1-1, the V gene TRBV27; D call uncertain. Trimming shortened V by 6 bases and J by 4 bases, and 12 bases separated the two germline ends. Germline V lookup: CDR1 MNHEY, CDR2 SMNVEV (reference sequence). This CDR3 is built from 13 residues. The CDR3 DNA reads TGTGCCAGCAGCTTCCGGGATACCACTGAAGCTTTCTTT. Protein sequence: CASSFRDTTEAFF.

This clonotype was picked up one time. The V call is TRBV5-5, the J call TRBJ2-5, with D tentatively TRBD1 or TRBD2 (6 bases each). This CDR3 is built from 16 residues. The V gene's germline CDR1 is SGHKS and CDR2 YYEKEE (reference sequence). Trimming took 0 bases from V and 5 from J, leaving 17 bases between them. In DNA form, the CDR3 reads TGTGCCAGCAGCTTGGAGGGGGGCCGGGGGAAGGAGACCCAGTACTTC. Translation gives CASSLEGGRGKETQYF. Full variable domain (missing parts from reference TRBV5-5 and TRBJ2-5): DAGVTQSPTHLIKTRGQQVTLRCSPISGHKSVSWYQQVLGQGPQFIFQYYEKEERGRGNFPDRFSARQFPNYSSELNVNALLLGDSALYLCASSLEGGRGKETQYFGPGTRLLVL.

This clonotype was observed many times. The CDR3 DNA sequence: TGTGCCAGCAGCTTAGAACCACCTCCAGTCGGGGAGCTGTTTTTT. Amino acid sequence: CASSLEPPPVGELFF. J is TRBJ2-2 and V is TRBV7-2; D is undetermined. Trimming removed 1 base from V and 7 bases from J, with 13 bases in between. The CDR3 is 15 residues long. The V gene's germline CDR1 is SGHTA and CDR2 FQGNSA.

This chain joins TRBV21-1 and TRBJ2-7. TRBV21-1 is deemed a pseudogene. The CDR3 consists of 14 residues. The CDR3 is CASSRRTPIYEQYF. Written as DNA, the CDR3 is TGTGCCAGCAGCAGAAGGACGCCGATCTACGAGCAGTACTTC.

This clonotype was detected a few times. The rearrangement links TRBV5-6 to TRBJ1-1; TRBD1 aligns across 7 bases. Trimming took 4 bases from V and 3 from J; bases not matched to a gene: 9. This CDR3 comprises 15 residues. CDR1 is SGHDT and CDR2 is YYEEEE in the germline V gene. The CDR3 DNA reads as TGTGCCAGCAGCAAGACAGGGAGGTTGGACACTGAAGCTTTCTTT. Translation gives CASSKTGRLDTEAFF.

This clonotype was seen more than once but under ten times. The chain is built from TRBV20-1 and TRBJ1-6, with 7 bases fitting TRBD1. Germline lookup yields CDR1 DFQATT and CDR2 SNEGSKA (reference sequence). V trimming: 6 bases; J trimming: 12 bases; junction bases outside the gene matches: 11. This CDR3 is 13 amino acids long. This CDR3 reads CSAGQAVGGPLHF. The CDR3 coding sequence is TGCAGTGCCGGACAGGCCGTTGGAGGACCCCTCCACTTT.

The CDR3 DNA reads TGCGCCAGCAGCCAGCTAGCGGGAGTCGGTGAGCAGTTCTTC. This sequence encodes CASSQLAGVGEQFF. The chain couples TRBV4-1 to TRBJ2-1; 10 nucleotides line up with TRBD2. Germline assignment: CDR1 MGHRA and CDR2 YSYEKL. V trimming: 3 bases; J trimming: 9 bases; junction bases outside the gene matches: 5. The CDR3 runs 14 residues.

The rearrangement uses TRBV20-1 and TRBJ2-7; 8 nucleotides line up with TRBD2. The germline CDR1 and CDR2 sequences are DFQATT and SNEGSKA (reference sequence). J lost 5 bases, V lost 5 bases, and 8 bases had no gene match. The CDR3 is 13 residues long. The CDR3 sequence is CSAFPGGPDEQYF. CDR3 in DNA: TGCAGTGCTTTCCCGGGAGGGCCGGACGAGCAGTACTTC.

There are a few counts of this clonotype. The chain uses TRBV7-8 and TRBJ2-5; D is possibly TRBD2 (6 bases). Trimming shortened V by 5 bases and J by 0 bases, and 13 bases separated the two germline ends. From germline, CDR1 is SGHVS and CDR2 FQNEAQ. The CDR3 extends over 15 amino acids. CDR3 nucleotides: TGTGCCAGCAGCGGAGGGGTCGGGTACCAAGAGACCCAGTACTTC. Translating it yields CASSGGVGYQETQYF. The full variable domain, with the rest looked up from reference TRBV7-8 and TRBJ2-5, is GAGVSQSPRYKVAKRGQDVALRCDPISGHVSLFWYQQALGQGPEFLTYFQNEAQLDKSGLPSDRFFAERPEGSVSTLKIQRTQQEDSAVYLCASSGGVGYQETQYFGPGTRLLVL.

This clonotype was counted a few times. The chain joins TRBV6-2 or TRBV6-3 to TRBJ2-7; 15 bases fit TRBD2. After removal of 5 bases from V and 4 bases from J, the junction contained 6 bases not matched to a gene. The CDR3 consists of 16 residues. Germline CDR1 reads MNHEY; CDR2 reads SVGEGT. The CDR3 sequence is CASSPPGTSGRYEQYV. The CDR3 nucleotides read TGTGCCAGCAGTCCCCCCGGGACTAGCGGGAGGTACGAGCAGTACGTC.

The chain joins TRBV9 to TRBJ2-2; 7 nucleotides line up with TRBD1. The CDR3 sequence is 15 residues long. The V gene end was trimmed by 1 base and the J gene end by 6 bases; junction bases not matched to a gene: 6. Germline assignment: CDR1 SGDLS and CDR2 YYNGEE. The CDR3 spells CASSVQGQPAGELFF. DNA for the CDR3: TGTGCCAGCAGCGTACAGGGACAGCCCGCCGGGGAGCTGTTTTTT.

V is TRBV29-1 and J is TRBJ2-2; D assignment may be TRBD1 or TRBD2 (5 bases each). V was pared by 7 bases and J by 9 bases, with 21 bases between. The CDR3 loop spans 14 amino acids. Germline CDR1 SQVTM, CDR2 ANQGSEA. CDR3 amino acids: CSGQTGTPVRELFF. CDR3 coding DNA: TGCAGCGGGCAAACCGGGACGCCTGTGAGGGAGCTGTTTTTT.

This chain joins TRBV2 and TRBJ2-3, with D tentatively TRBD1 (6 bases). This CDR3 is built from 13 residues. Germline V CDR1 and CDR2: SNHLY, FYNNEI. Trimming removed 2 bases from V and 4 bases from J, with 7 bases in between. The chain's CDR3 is CASSEYRADTQYF. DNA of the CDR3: TGTGCCAGCAGTGAATACAGGGCAGATACGCAGTATTTT.

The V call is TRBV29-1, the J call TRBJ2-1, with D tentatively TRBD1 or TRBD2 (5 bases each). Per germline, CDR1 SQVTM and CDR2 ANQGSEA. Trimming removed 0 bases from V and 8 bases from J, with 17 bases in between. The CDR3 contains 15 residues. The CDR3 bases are TGCAGCGTTGAAGACTCTCTAGCCGGGGCCGATGAGCAGTTCTTC. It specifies CSVEDSLAGADEQFF.

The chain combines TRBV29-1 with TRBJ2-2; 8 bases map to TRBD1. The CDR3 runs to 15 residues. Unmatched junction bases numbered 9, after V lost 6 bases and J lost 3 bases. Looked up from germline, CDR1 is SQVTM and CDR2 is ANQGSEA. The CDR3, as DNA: TGCAGCGTCGCAATGGACAGGGCTGACACCGGGGAGCTGTTTTTT. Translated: CSVAMDRADTGELFF.

The DNA for the CDR3 is TGTGCCAGCAGCCGACAGGGATTCTCCTACAATGAGCAGTTCTTC. It is translated as CASSRQGFSYNEQFF. The chain has TRBV6-5 and TRBJ2-1; 7 bases are shared with TRBD1. The V and J ends lost 6 bases and 0 bases, in that order; junction bases with no gene match: 5. This CDR3 region has 15 residues. Germline V gene lookup returns CDR1 MNHEY and CDR2 SVGAGI.

For the CDR3, the DNA is TGTGCCACCACAAGCGGGGGCTATAGCACAGATACGCAGTATTTT. It codes for CATTSGGYSTDTQYF. The chain uses TRBV10-3 and TRBJ2-3; 8 positions agree with TRBD2. The germline V gene encodes CDR1 ENHRY and CDR2 SYGVKD. The V and J ends lost 10 bases and 0 bases, in that order; junction bases with no gene match: 9. This CDR3 is 15 amino acids long.

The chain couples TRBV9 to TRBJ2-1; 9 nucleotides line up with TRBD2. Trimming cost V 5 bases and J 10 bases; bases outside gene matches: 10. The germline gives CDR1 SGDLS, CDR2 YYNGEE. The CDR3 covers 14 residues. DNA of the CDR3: TGTGCCAGCAGTTTAGCGGGAGCAAAGGGGGAGCAGTTCTTC. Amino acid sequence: CASSLAGAKGEQFF.

The CDR3: CASSFRLAGVDTGELFF. The CDR3 DNA follows: TGTGCCAGCAGCTTCAGACTAGCGGGAGTCGACACCGGGGAGCTGTTTTTT. This chain connects TRBV7-2 to TRBJ2-2, with 12 bases lining up with TRBD2. In germline, CDR1 is SGHTA, CDR2 FQGNSA. The CDR3 runs to 17 residues. V was pared by 3 bases and J by 3 bases, with 5 bases of the junction left unmatched.

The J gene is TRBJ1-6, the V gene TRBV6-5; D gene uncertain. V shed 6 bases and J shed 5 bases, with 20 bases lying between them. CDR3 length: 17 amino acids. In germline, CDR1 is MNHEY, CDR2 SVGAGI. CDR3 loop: CASSSTRDWLDNSPLHF. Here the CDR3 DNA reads TGTGCCAGCAGCTCCACCCGGGATTGGTTAGATAATTCACCCCTCCACTTT.

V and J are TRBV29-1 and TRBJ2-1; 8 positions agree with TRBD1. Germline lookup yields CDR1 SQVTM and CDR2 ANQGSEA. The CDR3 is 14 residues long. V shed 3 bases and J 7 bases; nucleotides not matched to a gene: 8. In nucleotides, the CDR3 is TGCAGCGTTGACGGTATCCAGGGGGCAAATGAGCAGTTCTTC. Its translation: CSVDGIQGANEQFF.

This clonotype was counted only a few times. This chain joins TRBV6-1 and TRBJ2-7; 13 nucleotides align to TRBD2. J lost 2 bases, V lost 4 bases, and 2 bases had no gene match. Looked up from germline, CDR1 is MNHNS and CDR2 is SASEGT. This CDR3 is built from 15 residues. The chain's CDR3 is CASSVGLAGAYEQYF. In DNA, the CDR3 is TGTGCCAGCAGTGTAGGACTAGCGGGAGCCTACGAGCAGTACTTC.

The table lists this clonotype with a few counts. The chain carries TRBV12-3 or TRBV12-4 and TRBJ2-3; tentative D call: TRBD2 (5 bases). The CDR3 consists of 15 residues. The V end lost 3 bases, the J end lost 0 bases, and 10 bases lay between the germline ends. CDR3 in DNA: TGTGCCAGCAGTTTCAGACTAACTAGCACAGATACGCAGTATTTT. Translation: CASSFRLTSTDTQYF.

CDR3 loop: CASSPQDRGILDTQYF. The DNA of the CDR3 is TGTGCCAGCAGCCCGCAGGACAGGGGAATTCTGGATACGCAGTATTTT. This chain links TRBV7-9 with TRBJ2-3, with TRBD1 identical over 9 bases. The CDR3 consists of 16 residues. V lost 5 bases, J lost 6 bases, and 12 bases stayed unmatched. The germline V gene has CDR1 SEHNR and CDR2 FQNEAQ (reference sequence).

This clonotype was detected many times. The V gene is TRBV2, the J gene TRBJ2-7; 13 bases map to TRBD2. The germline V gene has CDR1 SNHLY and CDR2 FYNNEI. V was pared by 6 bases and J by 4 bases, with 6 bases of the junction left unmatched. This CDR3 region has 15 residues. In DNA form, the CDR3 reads TGTGCCAGCAGGAGACTAGCGGGAGGTTTGTACGAGCAGTACGTC. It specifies CASRRLAGGLYEQYV.

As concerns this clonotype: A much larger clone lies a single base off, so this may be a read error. The CDR3 region is CASSQPGEQFF. CDR3 nucleotide sequence: TGTGCCAGCAGCCAACCCGGGGAGCAGTTCTTC. The chain carries TRBV4-2 and TRBJ2-1; D unresolved. V gave up 2 bases and J gave up 10 bases, with 6 bases separating them. Germline CDR1 LGHNA, CDR2 YNFKEQ. This CDR3 has 11 amino acids.

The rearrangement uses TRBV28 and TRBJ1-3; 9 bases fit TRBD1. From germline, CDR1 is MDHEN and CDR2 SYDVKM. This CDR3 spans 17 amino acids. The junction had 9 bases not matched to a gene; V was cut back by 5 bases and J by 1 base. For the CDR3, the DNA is TGTGCCAGCAGTATAAGGGACAGGGCCATATCTGGAAACACCATATATTTT. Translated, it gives CASSIRDRAISGNTIYF.

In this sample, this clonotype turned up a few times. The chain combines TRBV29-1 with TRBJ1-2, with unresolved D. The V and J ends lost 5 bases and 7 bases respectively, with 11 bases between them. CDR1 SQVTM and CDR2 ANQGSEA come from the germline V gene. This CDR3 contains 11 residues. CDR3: CSVIILGGYTF. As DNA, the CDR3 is TGCAGCGTTATAATTTTAGGTGGCTACACCTTC.

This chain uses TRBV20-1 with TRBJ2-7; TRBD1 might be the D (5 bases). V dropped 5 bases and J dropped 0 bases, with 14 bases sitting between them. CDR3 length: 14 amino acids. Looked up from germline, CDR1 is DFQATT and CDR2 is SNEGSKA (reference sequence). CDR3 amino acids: CSAPDRTRSYEQYF. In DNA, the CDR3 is TGCAGTGCTCCAGACAGAACCCGCTCCTACGAGCAGTACTTC.

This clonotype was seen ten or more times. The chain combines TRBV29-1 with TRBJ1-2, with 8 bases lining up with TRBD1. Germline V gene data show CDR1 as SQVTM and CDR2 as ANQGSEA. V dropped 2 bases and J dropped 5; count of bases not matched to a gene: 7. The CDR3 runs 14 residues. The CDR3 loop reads CSVELQGGGYGYTF. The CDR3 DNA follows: TGCAGCGTTGAATTACAGGGGGGGGGATATGGCTACACCTTC.